This is a list of T cell receptor beta chains from one sample in a study of response to subunit inactivated influenza vaccine. TCRdb re-analysed the RT-PCR reads in MiXCR, keeping a single row per CDR3 protein. This repertoire shows around 540,000 distinct CDR3 sequences, roughly 10% found once; its top ten account for roughly 10%. This sample comprised PBMCs from blood, obtained on the day of vaccination. All receptors come from a man over 45 who received an inactivated influenza vaccine. Both conserved end residues are part of each CDR3. The order of the fields is D gene, clone size, J gene, V gene, CDR3 length, CDR3 DNA, CDR3 protein. D genes are given only for firm matches. Only some rows state a clone size, as once, few, many or a class for expanded clones.

D gene: .
clone size: many
J gene: TRBJ2-1
V gene: TRBV9
CDR3 length: 15
CDR3 DNA: TGTGCCAGCAGCGTAGGGAGGAGCTCCTACAATGAGCAGTTCTTC
CDR3 protein: CASSVGRSSYNEQFF

D gene: .
clone size: once
J gene: TRBJ1-6
V gene: TRBV12-3/TRBV12-4
CDR3 length: 15
CDR3 DNA: TGTGCCAGCAGGCCATCGGGCCCCTTGAGTTCACCCCTCCACTTT
CDR3 protein: CASRPSGPLSSPLHF

D gene: .
clone size: few
J gene: TRBJ2-3
V gene: TRBV7-9
CDR3 length: 16
CDR3 DNA: TGTGCCAGCAGTCTAGAGTCTGAGACCAGCACAGATACGCAGTATTTT
CDR3 protein: CASSLESETSTDTQYF

D gene: .
clone size: many
J gene: TRBJ1-1
V gene: TRBV5-1
CDR3 length: 14
CDR3 DNA: TGCGCCAGCAGCTTTTCCCCCGAAGACACTGAAGCTTTCTTT
CDR3 protein: CASSFSPEDTEAFF

D gene: TRBD2
clone size: .
J gene: TRBJ2-3
V gene: TRBV9
CDR3 length: 16
CDR3 DNA: TGTGCCAGCAGCGCCGGGACTAGCGGGAGCACAGATACGCAGTATTTT
CDR3 protein: CASSAGTSGSTDTQYF

D gene: TRBD2
clone size: .
J gene: TRBJ2-3
V gene: TRBV28
CDR3 length: 14
CDR3 DNA: TGTGCCAGCAGTTTAGGGGGGGGTTCAGATACGCAGTATTTT
CDR3 protein: CASSLGGGSDTQYF

D gene: .
clone size: few
J gene: TRBJ2-2
V gene: TRBV11-2
CDR3 length: 15
CDR3 DNA: TGTGCCAGCAGCGGCCTCAGGGGGAACACCGGGGAGCTGTTTTTT
CDR3 protein: CASSGLRGNTGELFF

D gene: TRBD2
clone size: .
J gene: TRBJ2-2
V gene: TRBV11-1
CDR3 length: 21
CDR3 DNA: TGTGCCAGCAGCTTTAACCCTAACCCCGGTCTAGCGGGGAGGAACACCGGGGAGCTGTTTTTT
CDR3 protein: CASSFNPNPGLAGRNTGELFF

D gene: .
clone size: few
J gene: TRBJ2-7
V gene: TRBV5-1
CDR3 length: 15
CDR3 DNA: TGCGCCAGCAGCTTGGGTCCGGGACAAGCCTACGAGCAGTACTTC
CDR3 protein: CASSLGPGQAYEQYF

D gene: TRBD1
clone size: .
J gene: TRBJ2-7
V gene: TRBV7-9
CDR3 length: 13
CDR3 DNA: TGTGCCAGCAGCTTAGGACAGGGGGAAGTGCAGTACTTC
CDR3 protein: CASSLGQGEVQYF

D gene: .
clone size: few
J gene: TRBJ2-1
V gene: TRBV29-1
CDR3 length: 13
CDR3 DNA: TGCAGCGTTGAGGTCCAGTTCTACAATGAGCAGTTCTTC
CDR3 protein: CSVEVQFYNEQFF

D gene: TRBD2
clone size: .
J gene: TRBJ2-5
V gene: TRBV4-1
CDR3 length: 16
CDR3 DNA: TGCGCCAGCAGCCAAGATCCGGGACTAGCTTCCGAGACCCAGTACTTC
CDR3 protein: CASSQDPGLASETQYF

D gene: .
clone size: few
J gene: TRBJ1-2
V gene: TRBV29-1
CDR3 length: 13
CDR3 DNA: TGCAGCGTTGGGGTAGGAATTGAGTATGGCTACACCTTC
CDR3 protein: CSVGVGIEYGYTF

D gene: TRBD1
clone size: few
J gene: TRBJ1-5
V gene: TRBV28
CDR3 length: 17
CDR3 DNA: TGTGCCAGCAGTTTTCCGCCGGGACAGGGAGGCAATCAGCCCCAGCATTTT
CDR3 protein: CASSFPPGQGGNQPQHF

D gene: .
clone size: .
J gene: TRBJ1-4
V gene: TRBV12-3/TRBV12-4
CDR3 length: 14
CDR3 DNA: TGTGCCAGCAGTTTTGGCCAGGGGACCGAAAAACTGTTTTTT
CDR3 protein: CASSFGQGTEKLFF

D gene: .
clone size: .
J gene: TRBJ2-1
V gene: TRBV11-2
CDR3 length: 17
CDR3 DNA: TGTGCCAGCAGCTTAGTTTATGGGAACTCCGATTACAATGAGCAGTTCTTC
CDR3 protein: CASSLVYGNSDYNEQFF

D gene: .
clone size: many
J gene: TRBJ2-2
V gene: TRBV10-2
CDR3 length: 13
CDR3 DNA: TGCGCCAGCAGATTTAGATCTACCGGGGAGCTGTTTTTT
CDR3 protein: CASRFRSTGELFF